This TCR beta chain was sequenced for a study of T cells after posttransplantation cyclophosphamide. Study-wide points: After PTCy, TRB diversity resembled that of CNI/methotrexate controls. Later blood repertoires were often dominated by clones from the donor CD8+ memory compartment.

V was pared by 1 base and J by 5 bases, with 6 bases of the junction left unmatched. Germline-derived CDR1 and CDR2 are LNHDA and SQIVND (reference sequence). This CDR3 contains 15 residues. Busulfan-fludarabine conditioning, marrow transplant, and cyclophosphamide on days +3 and +4 were administered. Concerning this clone itself: As yet, its antigen is unknown.

The table came from immunoSEQ multiplex PCR; TCRdb's copy has only in-frame clones and leaves some out. The table lists some 10,000 clones, 85% of them singletons. The specimen was PBMCs, collected roughly 62 months after allogeneic stem cell transplant with posttransplant cyclophosphamide. The chain carries TRBV19 and TRBJ1-1; TRBD1 agrees at 8 bases. This TCR came from a female patient in her 50s who received an allogeneic stem cell transplant from a related donor, was CMV-positive, and had no GVHD. Some T cells may be supplied by the graft donor. CDR3 coding DNA: TGTGCCAGTAGTATAGCACAGGGGGGGCGGACTGAAGCTTTCTTT. Its translation: CASSIAQGGRTEAFF.